The rows below give T cell receptor beta chains drawn from one sample of a study of T cells in Graves' hyperthyroidism and ophthalmopathy. MiXCR was run by TCRdb on the multiplex PCR reads, yielding one entry per CDR3 protein. The sample records a few hundred thousand distinct CDR3 sequences, approximately 14% being singletons. Material: blood. The source of these receptors is a woman between 18 and 29 years old with Graves' hyperthyroidism. Each CDR3 is given with its conserved first and last residue. The D gene is left open where the match is weak.

>TRBV10-3|TRBJ2-3|.
CAISSGLNTDTQYF
>TRBV30|TRBJ2-5|TRBD2
CAWEELAGQQETQYF
>TRBV19|TRBJ2-5|.
CASSIAGAWETQYF
>TRBV11-2|TRBJ1-4|.
CASSSSGASEKLFF
>TRBV6-1|TRBJ2-7|.
CASTGRSYEQYF
>TRBV7-9|TRBJ1-1|.
CARGTPGDEAFF
>TRBV5-1|TRBJ2-5|.
CASSSEVGRQETQYF
>TRBV18|TRBJ2-3|.
CASSPPSFPDTQYF
>TRBV7-8|TRBJ1-2|TRBD1
CASSLGQGAVGYTF
>TRBV20-1|TRBJ1-6|TRBD1
CSARERTGISPLHF
>TRBV29-1|TRBJ2-1|.
CSVRGGGIYNEQFF
>TRBV5-1|TRBJ2-2|TRBD1
CASSFLGDRVSGELFF
>TRBV9|TRBJ2-2|.
CASSVSGRMDTGELFF
>TRBV5-6|TRBJ2-1|TRBD2
CASSFIRGLEHEQFF
>TRBV6-2/TRBV6-3|TRBJ2-3|.
CASTSVPDTQYF
>TRBV4-1|TRBJ1-2|.
CASSQDLYSYRPGAYYGYTF
>TRBV5-8|TRBJ2-2|.
CATAWERTGELFF
>TRBV24-1|TRBJ2-1|TRBD2
CATSDPGTTTLYNEQFF
>TRBV9|TRBJ2-7|.
CASPRDLIPYEQYF
>TRBV7-9|TRBJ2-7|.
CASSRPIREWQGAYEQYF
>TRBV18|TRBJ2-7|TRBD2
CASSPGTSGRIYYEQYF
>TRBV10-3|TRBJ1-2|.
CAISELSGWNYGYTF
>TRBV3-1|TRBJ1-1|.
CASSQEGTQRAFF
>TRBV3-1|TRBJ1-6|.
CASSQDAPGNSPLHF
>TRBV10-3|TRBJ2-1|TRBD2
CAIGTGTSVNNEQFF
>TRBV18|TRBJ2-2|.
CASSALRVSNTGELFF
>TRBV6-1|TRBJ2-7|.
CASSHTGYVGYEQYF
>TRBV30|TRBJ1-1|.
CAWSPLKRSAFF